This T cell receptor beta chain was identified in a study of identical twins. The authors used template switching to add a universal primer site and gave cDNA unique molecular identifiers. TCRdb recomputed calls from the 5' RACE reads with MiXCR, one row per CDR3 protein. The table lists approximately 630,000 distinct CDR3 sequences, around 7.5% of them singletons, with around 1.6% in the top ten. Study-wide findings and caveats: Researchers reported weaker excess twin sharing in beta out-of-frame sequences. Fewer insertions were carried by abundant cord blood beta clonotypes, but none was seen in memory repertoires. Out-of-frame TCR alpha sharing in monozygotic twins exceeded recombination model predictions.

A note on this clonotype: What it recognizes is unknown.

These data also featured in a second study, about yellow fever vaccine responses in identical twins.

This TCR came from a woman under 30 in good health. The sample taken for sequencing was PBMCs.

CDR3: CSAHRTYSNQPQHF. The CDR3 DNA sequence: TGCAGTGCTCACCGAACGTATAGCAATCAGCCCCAGCATTTT. The chain couples TRBV20-1 to TRBJ1-5; D is undetermined. Deletions cut 5 bases from V and 0 bases from J, with 11 bases between. The germline CDR1 and CDR2 sequences are DFQATT and SNEGSKA (reference sequence). The length of the CDR3 is 14 residues.